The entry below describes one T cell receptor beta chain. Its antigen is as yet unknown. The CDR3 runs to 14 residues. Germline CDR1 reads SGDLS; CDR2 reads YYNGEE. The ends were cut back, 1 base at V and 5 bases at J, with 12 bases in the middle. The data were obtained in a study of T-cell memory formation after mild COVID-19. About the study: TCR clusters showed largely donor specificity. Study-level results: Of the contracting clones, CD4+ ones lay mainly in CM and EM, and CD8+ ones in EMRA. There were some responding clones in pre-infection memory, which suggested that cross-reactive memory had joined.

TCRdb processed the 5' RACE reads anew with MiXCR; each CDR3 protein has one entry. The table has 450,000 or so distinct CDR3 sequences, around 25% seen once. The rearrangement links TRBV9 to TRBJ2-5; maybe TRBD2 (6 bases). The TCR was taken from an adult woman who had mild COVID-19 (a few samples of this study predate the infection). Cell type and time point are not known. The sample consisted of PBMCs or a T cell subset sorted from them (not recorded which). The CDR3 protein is CASSVTAGRETQYF. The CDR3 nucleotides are TGTGCCAGCAGCGTAACTGCAGGGAGGGAGACCCAGTACTTC.